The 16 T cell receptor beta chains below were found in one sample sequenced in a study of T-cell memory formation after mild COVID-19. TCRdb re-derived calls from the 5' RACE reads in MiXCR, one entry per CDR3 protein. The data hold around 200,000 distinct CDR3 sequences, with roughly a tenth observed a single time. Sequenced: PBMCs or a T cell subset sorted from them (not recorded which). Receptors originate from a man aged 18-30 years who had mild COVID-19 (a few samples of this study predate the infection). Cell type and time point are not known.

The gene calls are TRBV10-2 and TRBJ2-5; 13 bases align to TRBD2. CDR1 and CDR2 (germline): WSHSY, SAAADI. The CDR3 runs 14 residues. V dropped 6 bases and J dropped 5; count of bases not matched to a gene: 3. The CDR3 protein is CASRTLAGGETQYF. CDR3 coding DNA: TGCGCCAGCAGAACACTAGCGGGGGGGGAGACCCAGTACTTC.

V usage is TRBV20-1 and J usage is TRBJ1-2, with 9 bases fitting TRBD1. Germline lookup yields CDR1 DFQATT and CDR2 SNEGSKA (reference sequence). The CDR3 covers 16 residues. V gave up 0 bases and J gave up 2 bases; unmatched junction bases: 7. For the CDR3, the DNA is TGCAGTGCTAGAGATCGAACGACAGGGGGAAACTATGGCTACACCTTC. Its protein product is CSARDRTTGGNYGYTF.

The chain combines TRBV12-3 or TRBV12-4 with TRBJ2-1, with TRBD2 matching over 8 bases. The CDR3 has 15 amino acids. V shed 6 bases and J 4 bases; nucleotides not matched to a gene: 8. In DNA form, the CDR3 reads TGTGCCAGCAGCCCAGCCCGACTAGCGTACAATGAGCAGTTCTTC. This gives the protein CASSPARLAYNEQFF.

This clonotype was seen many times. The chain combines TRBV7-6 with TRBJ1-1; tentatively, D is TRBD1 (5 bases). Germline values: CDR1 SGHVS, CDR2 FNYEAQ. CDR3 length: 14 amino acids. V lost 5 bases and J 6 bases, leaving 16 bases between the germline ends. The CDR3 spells CASSIIGGEAEAFF. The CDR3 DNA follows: TGTGCCAGCAGCATAATTGGGGGGGAGGCTGAAGCTTTCTTT. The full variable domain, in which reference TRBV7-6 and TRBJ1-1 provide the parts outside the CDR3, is GAGVSQSPRYKVTKRGQDVALRCDPISGHVSLYWYRQALGQGPEFLTYFNYEAQQDKSGLPNDRFSAERPEGSISTLTIQRTEQRDSAMYRCASSIIGGEAEAFFGQGTRLTVV.

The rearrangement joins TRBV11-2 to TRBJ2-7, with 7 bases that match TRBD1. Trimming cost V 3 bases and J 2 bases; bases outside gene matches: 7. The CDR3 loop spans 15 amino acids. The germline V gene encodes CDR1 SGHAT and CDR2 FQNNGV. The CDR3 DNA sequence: TGTGCCAGCAGCTTCGATTACAGGGGTCCCTACGAGCAGTACTTC. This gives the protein CASSFDYRGPYEQYF. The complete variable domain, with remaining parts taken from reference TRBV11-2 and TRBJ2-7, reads EAGVAQSPRYKIIEKRQSVAFWCNPISGHATLYWYQQILGQGPKLLIQFQNNGVVDDSQLPKDRFSAERLKGVDSTLKIQPAKLEDSAVYLCASSFDYRGPYEQYFGPGTRLTVT.

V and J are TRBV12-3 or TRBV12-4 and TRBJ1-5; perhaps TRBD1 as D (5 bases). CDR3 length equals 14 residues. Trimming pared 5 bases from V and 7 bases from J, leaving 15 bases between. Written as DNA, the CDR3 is TGTGCCAGCAGTCCGGGGCACCGTGGCCAGCCCCAGCATTTT. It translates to CASSPGHRGQPQHF.

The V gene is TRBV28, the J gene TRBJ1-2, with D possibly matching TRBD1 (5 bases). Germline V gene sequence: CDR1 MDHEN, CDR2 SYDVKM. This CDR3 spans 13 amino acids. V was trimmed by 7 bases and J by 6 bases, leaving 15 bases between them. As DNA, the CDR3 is TGTGCCAGCATCACGGCTGCGGACAATGGCTACACCTTC. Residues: CASITAADNGYTF.

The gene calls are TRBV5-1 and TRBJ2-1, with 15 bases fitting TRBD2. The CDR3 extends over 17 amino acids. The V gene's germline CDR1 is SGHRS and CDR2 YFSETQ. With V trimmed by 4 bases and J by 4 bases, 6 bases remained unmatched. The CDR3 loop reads CASSPTGLAGGYNEQFF. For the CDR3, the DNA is TGCGCCAGCAGCCCTACGGGACTAGCGGGGGGATACAATGAGCAGTTCTTC.

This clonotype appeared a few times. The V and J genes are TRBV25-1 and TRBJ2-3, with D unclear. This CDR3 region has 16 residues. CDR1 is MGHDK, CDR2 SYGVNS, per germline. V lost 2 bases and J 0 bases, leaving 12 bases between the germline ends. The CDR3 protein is CASSEPLHQSTDTQYF. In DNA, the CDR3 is TGTGCCAGCAGTGAACCTTTGCACCAAAGCACAGATACGCAGTATTTT.

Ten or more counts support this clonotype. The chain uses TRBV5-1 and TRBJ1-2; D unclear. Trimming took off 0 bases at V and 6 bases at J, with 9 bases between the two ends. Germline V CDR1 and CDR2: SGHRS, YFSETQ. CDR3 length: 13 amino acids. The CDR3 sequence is CASSLGSENGYTF. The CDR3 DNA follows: TGCGCCAGCAGCTTGGGCAGCGAAAATGGCTACACCTTC.

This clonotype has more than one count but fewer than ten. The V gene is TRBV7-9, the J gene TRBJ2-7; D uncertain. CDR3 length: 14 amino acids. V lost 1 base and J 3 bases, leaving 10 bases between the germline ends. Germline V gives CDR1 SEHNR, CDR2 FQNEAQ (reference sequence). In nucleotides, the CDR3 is TGTGCCAGCAGCTTAGAGGACGGAGTCTACGAGCAGTACTTC. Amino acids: CASSLEDGVYEQYF.

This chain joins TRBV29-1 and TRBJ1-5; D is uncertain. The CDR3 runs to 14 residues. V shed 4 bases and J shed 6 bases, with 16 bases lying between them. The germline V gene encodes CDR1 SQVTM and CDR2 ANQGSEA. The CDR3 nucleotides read TGCAGCGTTGGCGTGGCTGGTGATAGTCAGCCCCAGCATTTT. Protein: CSVGVAGDSQPQHF.

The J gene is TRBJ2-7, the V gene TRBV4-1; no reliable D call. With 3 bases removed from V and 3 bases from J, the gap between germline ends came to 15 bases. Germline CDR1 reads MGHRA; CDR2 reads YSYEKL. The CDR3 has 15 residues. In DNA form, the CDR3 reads TGCGCCAGCAGCCAGCTACTCCCAGGTAACTACGAGCAGTACTTC. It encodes CASSQLLPGNYEQYF.

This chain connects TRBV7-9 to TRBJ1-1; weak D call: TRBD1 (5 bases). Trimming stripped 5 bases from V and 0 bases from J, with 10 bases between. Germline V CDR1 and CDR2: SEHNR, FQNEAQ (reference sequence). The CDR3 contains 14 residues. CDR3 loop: CASSAQGLNTEAFF. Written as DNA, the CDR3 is TGTGCCAGCAGCGCGCAGGGCCTGAACACTGAAGCTTTCTTT.

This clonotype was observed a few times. CDR3 bases: TGTGCCAGCTCACCTCTTTCTAGCGGGGTTAACAATGAGCAGTTCTTC. Protein sequence: CASSPLSSGVNNEQFF. This chain connects TRBV18 to TRBJ2-1; TRBD2 aligns across 9 bases. The ends lost 3 bases at V and 5 bases at J; junction bases unmatched: 8. There are 16 residues in the CDR3. Germline V gives CDR1 KGHSH, CDR2 LQKENI.

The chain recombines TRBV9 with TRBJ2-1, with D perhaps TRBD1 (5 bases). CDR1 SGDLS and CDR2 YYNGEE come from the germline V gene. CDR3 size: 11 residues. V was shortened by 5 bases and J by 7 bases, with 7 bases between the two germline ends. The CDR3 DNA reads TGTGCCAGCAGAGGGGTGAATGAGCAGTTCTTC. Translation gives CASRGVNEQFF.